This T cell receptor (beta chain) originates from a study of T cells in Graves' hyperthyroidism and ophthalmopathy. The study, taken as a whole, reports: The majority of expanded thyroid clonotypes above 0.001 also appeared in blood. Ophthalmopathy was told apart from stable hyperthyroidism by a 13 V-J model.

Germline V gene sequence: CDR1 GTSNPN, CDR2 SVGIG (reference sequence). The CDR3 length is 14 residues. Between the trimmed V and J ends, which lost 2 bases and 2 bases, there was a span of 12 bases. This clonotype was seen ten or more times. The antigen remains undetermined. Diagnosis of hyperthyroidism was new in patients aged 18 to 65, and its duration was under 2 months. Lactation, pregnancy, other autoimmune disease or uncontrolled infection excluded patients. Template material for amplifying TCR beta CDR3 regions consisted of RNA transcripts. The TCR CDR3 was amplified in a first-round RT-PCR using the HTBI primer set. TCRdb fed the multiplex PCR reads into MiXCR, producing one record per CDR3 protein. The sample lists approximately 420,000 distinct CDR3 sequences; around 15% were seen once.

The specimen was blood. This TCR derives from a woman younger than 30 with Graves' hyperthyroidism. J is TRBJ1-2 and V is TRBV30, with D possibly matching TRBD1 (6 bases). For the CDR3, the DNA is TGTGCCTGGAGTCCGGACAGTGTGAACTATGGCTACACCTTC. Translated, it gives CAWSPDSVNYGYTF.